This T cell receptor (beta chain) was obtained from a study of T cells after yellow fever vaccination. Whole-study context: Fractions low in cell number were prepared with SMART-Seq v4 Ultra Low Input. Study-level results: Booster samples showed a return of most primary-vaccination clones (roughly 96% CD4, around 85% CD8).

This CDR3 has 12 amino acids. V gave up 4 bases and J gave up 6 bases, with 10 bases separating them. The germline gives CDR1 SQVTM, CDR2 ANQGSEA. The sample holds many counts of this clonotype. The target antigen is unknown. They built TCR cDNA with 5'RACE template switching, a step that put in a universal primer site and UMIs. Via MiXCR, TCRdb re-called the 5' RACE reads, giving one row per CDR3 protein. The sample includes around 550,000 distinct CDR3 sequences, 15% to 20% of them seen just once. The source material was PBMCs, sampled 15 days after the yellow fever booster vaccination. The J gene is TRBJ2-1, the V gene TRBV29-1; the D gene is possibly TRBD1 (5 bases). The clonotype was recovered from a man under 40 who received the YFV17D yellow fever vaccine. The CDR3 DNA follows: TGCAGCGTTGTTGGGGCATTCAATGAGCAGTTCTTC. Translation gives CSVVGAFNEQFF.